The 14 T cell receptor beta chains below all came from one sample that was sequenced in a study of shared clonotypes between healthy human individuals. The assay was immunoSEQ multiplex PCR, and TCRdb's table has in-frame clones only and misses some. The sample has about 1.1 million clones, about 80% seen once. Sequenced input: memory CD4+ T cells from PBMCs. Subset meaning: CD45RA-negative fraction. Source of these receptors: a man aged 18 to 30 in good health. Some clones in this sample may be carry-over from other donors' samples.

This rearrangement joins TRBV6-6 to TRBJ2-7, with D perhaps TRBD2 (6 bases). Germline V gene sequence: CDR1 MNHNY, CDR2 SVGAGI (reference sequence). Trimming stripped 4 bases from V and 1 base from J, with 17 bases between. CDR3 length: 16 amino acids. For the CDR3, the DNA is TGTGCCAGCAGTTCCGTACAGCGGGCATTGTCCTACGAGCAGTACTTC. Encoded protein: CASSSVQRALSYEQYF.

CDR3 DNA sequence: TGTGCCAGCCATCGACACAGCAATCAGCCCCAGCATTTT. As protein: CASHRHSNQPQHF. The genes are TRBV6-6 and TRBJ1-5, with D uncertain. The germline gives CDR1 MNHNY, CDR2 SVGAGI (reference sequence). V was trimmed by 8 bases and J by 1 base, leaving 9 bases between them. The CDR3 runs to 13 residues.

About this clone: A read error is possible here, since a much larger clone lies one base away. The same CDR3 arises from other DNA sequences in this sample as well. This sequence joins TRBV7-9 and TRBJ2-5, with D uncertain. From germline, CDR1 is SEHNR and CDR2 FQNEAQ (reference sequence). Trimming cost V 5 bases and J 5 bases, with 6 bases left between them. This CDR3 comprises 11 residues. The CDR3: CASSLLETQYF. DNA of the CDR3: TGTGCCAGCAGCCTCTTGGAGACCCAGTACTTC. Supplemented by reference TRBV7-9 and TRBJ2-5, the full variable domain reads DTGVSQNPRHKITKRGQNVTFRCDPISEHNRLYWYRQTLGQGPEFLTYFQNEAQLEKSRLLSDRFSAERPKGSFSTLEIQRTEQGDSAMYLCASSLLETQYFGPGTRLLVL.

V usage is TRBV30 and J usage is TRBJ2-5; D tentatively reads TRBD1 or TRBD2 (5 bases each). TRBJ2-7 matches the DNA end more closely, so the J call is doubtful. CDR3 size: 11 residues. CDR1 is GTSNPN, CDR2 SVGIG, per germline (reference sequence). In DNA, the CDR3 is TGTGCCTGGGGGGACGCCGTCGAGCAGTACTTC. Its translation is CAWGDAVEQYF.

The V and J genes are TRBV6-5 and TRBJ1-1; no definite D call. The V gene lost 7 bases and the J gene lost 1 base, with 4 bases spanning the gap. Germline CDR1 reads MNHEY; CDR2 reads SVGAGI. This CDR3 has 11 amino acids. CDR3 protein: CASKTNTEAFF. For the CDR3, the DNA is TGTGCCAGCAAGACGAACACTGAAGCTTTCTTT.

The chain joins TRBV23-1 to TRBJ2-7, with 9 bases fitting TRBD2. TRBV23-1 is an ORF, with its function uncertain. J gave up 0 bases and V 2 bases, and 8 bases lay outside the gene matches. This CDR3 region has 17 residues. This CDR3 reads CASSQVERGESSYEQYF. CDR3 DNA: TGCGCCAGCAGTCAAGTCGAGCGGGGGGAGAGCTCCTACGAGCAGTACTTC.

The chain uses TRBV5-4 and TRBJ1-4; TRBD1 matches 7 bases. Unmatched junction bases numbered 4, after V lost 1 base and J lost 4 bases. Per the germline V gene, CDR1 is SGHNT and CDR2 is YYREEE (reference sequence). This CDR3 contains 15 residues. The CDR3 nucleotides are TGTGCCAGCAGCTTGAAGGGACAGCTTAATGAAAAACTGTTTTTT. Its protein is CASSLKGQLNEKLFF.

This sequence joins TRBV28 and TRBJ1-3; TRBD1 matches 10 bases. The CDR3 sequence is 15 residues long. Germline assignment: CDR1 MDHEN and CDR2 SYDVKM. The junction had 4 bases not matched to a gene; V was cut back by 7 bases and J by 1 base. DNA for the CDR3: TGTGCCAGCACGACAGGGGGCACTTCTGGAAACACCATATATTTT. Its protein product is CASTTGGTSGNTIYF.

This rearrangement joins TRBV18 to TRBJ1-2; no firm D call. Germline V gene lookup returns CDR1 KGHSH and CDR2 LQKENI. This CDR3 contains 13 residues. The V gene lost 3 bases and the J gene lost 3 bases, with 8 bases spanning the gap. The CDR3 loop reads CASSPVQDYGYTF. DNA of the CDR3: TGTGCCAGCTCACCGGTCCAGGACTATGGCTACACCTTC.

The chain combines TRBV30 with TRBJ2-1, with 7 positions matching TRBD2. The germline gives CDR1 GTSNPN, CDR2 SVGIG (reference sequence). V dropped 1 base and J dropped 2; count of bases not matched to a gene: 2. The CDR3 runs 14 residues. The CDR3 is CAWSASGTYNEQFF. For the CDR3, the DNA is TGTGCCTGGAGTGCTAGCGGAACCTACAATGAGCAGTTCTTC.

V gene TRBV7-9 combines with J gene TRBJ1-3; unclear D gene. Per germline, CDR1 SEHNR and CDR2 FQNEAQ (reference sequence). The CDR3 is 16 residues long. V shed 6 bases and J shed 1 base, with 16 bases lying between them. The CDR3 region is CASSPQRAGSGNTIYF. The CDR3 coding sequence is TGTGCCAGCAGTCCCCAGAGGGCGGGGTCTGGAAACACCATATATTTT. The whole variable domain, remainder taken from reference TRBV7-9 and TRBJ1-3, is DTGVSQNPRHKITKRGQNVTFRCDPISEHNRLYWYRQTLGQGPEFLTYFQNEAQLEKSRLLSDRFSAERPKGSFSTLEIQRTEQGDSAMYLCASSPQRAGSGNTIYFGEGSWLTVV.

With regard to this clone: Other DNA sequences from this sample encode an identical CDR3 as well. The CDR3 loop reads CASSVRDYNEQFF. The CDR3 nucleotides read TGTGCCAGCAGCGTGCGGGACTACAATGAGCAGTTCTTC. The genes are TRBV9 and TRBJ2-1; possible D gene TRBD2, 6 bases. Germline lookup yields CDR1 SGDLS and CDR2 YYNGEE. The V and J ends lost 2 bases and 3 bases respectively, with 6 bases between them. The CDR3 totals 13 residues.

The J gene is TRBJ2-7, the V gene TRBV11-2, with D perhaps given as TRBD1 or TRBD2 (6 bases each). The CDR3 is made up of 13 amino acids. CDR1 is SGHAT, CDR2 FQNNGV, per germline. V gave up 7 bases and J gave up 9 bases, with 19 bases separating them. In DNA, the CDR3 is TGTGCCAGCAAAACGGGACTGCAGGGGCGGCAGTACTTC. Translation: CASKTGLQGRQYF.

The chain has TRBV28 and TRBJ2-5; 11 nucleotides line up with TRBD2. The germline gives CDR1 MDHEN, CDR2 SYDVKM. CDR3 length: 16 residues. The V segment lost 4 bases and the J segment 3 bases; nucleotides outside the gene matches: 7. CDR3 DNA sequence: TGTGCCAGCAGTTCGCGGTCGGGACTAGCGGAAGAGACCCAGTACTTC. Translating gives CASSSRSGLAEETQYF.